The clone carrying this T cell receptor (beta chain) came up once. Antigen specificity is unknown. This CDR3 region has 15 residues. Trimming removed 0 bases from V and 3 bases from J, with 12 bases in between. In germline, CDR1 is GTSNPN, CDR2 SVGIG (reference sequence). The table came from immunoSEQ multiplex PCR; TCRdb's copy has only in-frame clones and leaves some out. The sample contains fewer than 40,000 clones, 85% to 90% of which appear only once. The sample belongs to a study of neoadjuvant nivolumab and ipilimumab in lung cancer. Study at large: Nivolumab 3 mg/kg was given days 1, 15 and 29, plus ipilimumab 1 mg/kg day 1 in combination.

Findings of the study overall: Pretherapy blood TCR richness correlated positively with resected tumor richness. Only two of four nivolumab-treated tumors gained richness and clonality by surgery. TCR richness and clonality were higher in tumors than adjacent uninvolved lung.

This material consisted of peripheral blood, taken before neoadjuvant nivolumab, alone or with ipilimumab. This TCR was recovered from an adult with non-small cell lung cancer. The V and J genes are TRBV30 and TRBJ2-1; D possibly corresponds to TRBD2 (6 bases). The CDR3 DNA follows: TGTGCCTGGAGTGTACAAGGCGGGATCTACAATGAGCAGTTCTTC. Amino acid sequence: CAWSVQGGIYNEQFF.